This is a list of T cell receptor beta chains from one sample in a study of blood T cell repertoires in COVID-19. Data came from immunoSEQ multiplex PCR; TCRdb stores just in-frame clones and leaves some out. The data show tens of thousands of clones, approximately 91% seen once. Input material: peripheral blood. All receptors derive from a woman in her seventies with active COVID-19. The CDR3 runs from the conserved cysteine through the conserved F or W. Each record gives: D gene, V gene, J gene, CDR3 DNA, CDR3 protein. A D gene is named only where the DNA matches it firmly.

-	TRBV4-1	TRBJ2-5	TGCGCCAGCAGCCAAGATAGCAGCGGAGAGACCCAGTACTTC	CASSQDSSGETQYF
-	TRBV7-9	TRBJ2-7	TGTGCCAGCAGCCAAGAGTACGAGCAGTACTTC	CASSQEYEQYF
TRBD2	TRBV11-2	TRBJ2-7	TGTGCCAGCAGCTTAGATCTAGCGGGAGGCTACGAGCAGTACTTC	CASSLDLAGGYEQYF
TRBD2	TRBV13	TRBJ2-2	TGTGCCAGCAGCCCAGTACTTGGACTAGCGGACACCGGGGAGCTGTTTTTT	CASSPVLGLADTGELFF
-	TRBV27	TRBJ1-5	TGTGCCAGCAGTTTAAGTTGGACCGGGGATCAGCCCCAGCATTTT	CASSLSWTGDQPQHF
TRBD2	TRBV4-2	TRBJ2-6	TGTGCCAGCAGCCGAGTAGCGGGAGGCTTAAATTCTGGGGCCAACGTCCTGACTTTC	CASSRVAGGLNSGANVLTF
-	TRBV12-3/TRBV12-4	TRBJ2-2	TGTGCCAGCAGTCCAGGGGTCGGGGAGCTGTTTTTT	CASSPGVGELFF
-	TRBV3-1/TRBV3-2	TRBJ2-5	TGTGCCAGCAGCCAGCCCCCGCGGAAAGAGACCCAGTACTTC	CASSQPPRKETQYF
TRBD1	TRBV5-1	TRBJ2-2	TGCGCCAGCAGCTCTCCGGGACAGGGAGGTACCGGGGAGCTGTTTTTT	CASSSPGQGGTGELFF
-	TRBV24-1	TRBJ2-3	TGTGCCACCAGTGATTCACCCAGCTCACTAGTCGGCACGCAGTATTTT	CATSDSPSSLVGTQYF
TRBD1	TRBV28	TRBJ1-1	TGTGCCAGCAGTTTAAACCGGGACAGGTTAATTTACACTGAAGCTTTCTTT	CASSLNRDRLIYTEAFF
-	TRBV24-1	TRBJ1-2	TGTGCCACCAAGAGTAGACAAACGGACAGAAGACGGGATGGCTACACCTTC	CATKSRQTDRRRDGYTF
TRBD2	TRBV7-8	TRBJ2-1	TGTGCCAGCAGCGAAAAATTTACTAGCGGGGTAGGTTGTGAGCAGTTCTTC	CASSEKFTSGVGCEQFF
TRBD2	TRBV7-9	TRBJ2-5	TGTGCCAGCAGCTCACCTAGCGGGAGGGCCGGAGAGACCCAGTACTTC	CASSSPSGRAGETQYF
-	TRBV4-1	TRBJ2-4	TGCGCCAGCAGCCAAGATTCCGGGATACTAGCCAAAAACATTCAGTACTTC	CASSQDSGILAKNIQYF
-	TRBV20-1	TRBJ1-2	TGCAGTGCTAGTATCGACACCGCTAACTATGGCTACACCTTC	CSASIDTANYGYTF